This T cell receptor (beta chain) was identified in a study of technical replicates of blood from several donors. Libraries were prepared by immunoSEQ multiplex PCR; TCRdb keeps only in-frame clonotypes and omits some of them. The sample comprises 35,000 to 50,000 clones, around 96% of which are singletons, and 0.35% to 0.4% rests with the top ten. Per the germline V gene, CDR1 is MNHEY and CDR2 is SVGAGI. The CDR3 has 15 residues. Trimming took 4 bases from V and 12 from J; bases not matched to a gene: 11. The sequenced sample was T cells isolated from PBMCs. The receptor's source is a human donor in good health. The rearrangement joins TRBV6-5 to TRBJ2-4; TRBD1 matches at 11 bases. The CDR3 loop is CASSSGTGGLGPQYF. CDR3 DNA sequence: TGTGCCAGCAGTTCCGGGACAGGGGGACTGGGCCCTCAGTACTTC.